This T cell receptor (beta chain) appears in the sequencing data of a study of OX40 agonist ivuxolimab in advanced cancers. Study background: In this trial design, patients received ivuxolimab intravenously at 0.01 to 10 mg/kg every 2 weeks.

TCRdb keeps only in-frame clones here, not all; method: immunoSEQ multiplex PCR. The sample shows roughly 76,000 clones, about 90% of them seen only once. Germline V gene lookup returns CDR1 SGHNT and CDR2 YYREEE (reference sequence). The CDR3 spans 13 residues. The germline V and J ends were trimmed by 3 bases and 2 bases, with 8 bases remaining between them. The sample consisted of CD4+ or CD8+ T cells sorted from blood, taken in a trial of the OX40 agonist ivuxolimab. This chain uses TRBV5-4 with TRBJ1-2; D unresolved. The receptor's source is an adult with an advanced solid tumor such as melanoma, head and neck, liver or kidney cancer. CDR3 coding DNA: TGTGCCAGCAGCTCCGACGGGAACTATGGCTACACCTTC. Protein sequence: CASSSDGNYGYTF.